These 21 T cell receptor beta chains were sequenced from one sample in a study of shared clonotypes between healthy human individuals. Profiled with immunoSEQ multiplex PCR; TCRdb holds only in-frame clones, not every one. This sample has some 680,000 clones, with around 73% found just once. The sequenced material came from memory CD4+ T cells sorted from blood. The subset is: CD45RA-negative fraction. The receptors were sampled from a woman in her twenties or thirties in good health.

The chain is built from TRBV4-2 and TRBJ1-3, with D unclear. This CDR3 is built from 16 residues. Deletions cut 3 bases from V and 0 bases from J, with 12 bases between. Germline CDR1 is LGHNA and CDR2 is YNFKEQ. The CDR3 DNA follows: TGTGCCAGCAGCCAGGGAACAGACTACTCTGGAAACACCATATATTTT. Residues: CASSQGTDYSGNTIYF.

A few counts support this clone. CDR3 coding DNA: TGTGCCAGCAGTTTAATCGGGGGGTTTGGTGGCTACACCTTC. As protein: CASSLIGGFGGYTF. The genes are TRBV28 and TRBJ1-2, with TRBD1 as a possible D gene (5 bases). The CDR3 consists of 14 residues. The V end lost 2 bases, the J end lost 7 bases, and 14 bases lay between the germline ends. The germline gives CDR1 MDHEN, CDR2 SYDVKM.

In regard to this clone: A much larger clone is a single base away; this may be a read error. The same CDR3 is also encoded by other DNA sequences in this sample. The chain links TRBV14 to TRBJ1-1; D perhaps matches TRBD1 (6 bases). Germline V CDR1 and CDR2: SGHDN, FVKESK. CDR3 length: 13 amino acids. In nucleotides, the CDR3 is TGTGCCAGTAGCCAACAGGGTGACACTGAAGCTTTCTTT. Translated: CASSQQGDTEAFF.

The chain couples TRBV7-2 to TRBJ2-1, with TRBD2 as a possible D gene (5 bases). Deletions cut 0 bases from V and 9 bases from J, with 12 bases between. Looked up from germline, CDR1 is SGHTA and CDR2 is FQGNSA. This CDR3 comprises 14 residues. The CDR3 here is CASSLATLASEQFF. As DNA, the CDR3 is TGTGCCAGCAGCTTAGCTACCCTAGCCTCTGAGCAGTTCTTC.

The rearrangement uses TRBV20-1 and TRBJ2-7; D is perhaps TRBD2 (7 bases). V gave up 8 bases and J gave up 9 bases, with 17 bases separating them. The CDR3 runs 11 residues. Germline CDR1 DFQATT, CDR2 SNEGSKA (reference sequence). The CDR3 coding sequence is TGCAGTACAACCCCGGGGGGCGGGCAGTACTTC. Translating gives CSTTPGGGQYF.

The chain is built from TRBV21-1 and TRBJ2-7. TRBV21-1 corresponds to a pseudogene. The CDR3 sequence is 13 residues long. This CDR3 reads CASSNNGSYEQYF. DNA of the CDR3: TGTGCCAGCAGCAATAACGGATCCTACGAGCAGTACTTC.

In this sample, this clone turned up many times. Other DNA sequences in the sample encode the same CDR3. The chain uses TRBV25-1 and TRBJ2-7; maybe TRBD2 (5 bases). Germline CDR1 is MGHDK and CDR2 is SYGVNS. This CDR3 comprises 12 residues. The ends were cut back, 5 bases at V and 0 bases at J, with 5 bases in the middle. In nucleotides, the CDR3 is TGTGCCAGCAGTCGGGGCTCCTACGAGCAGTACTTC. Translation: CASSRGSYEQYF.

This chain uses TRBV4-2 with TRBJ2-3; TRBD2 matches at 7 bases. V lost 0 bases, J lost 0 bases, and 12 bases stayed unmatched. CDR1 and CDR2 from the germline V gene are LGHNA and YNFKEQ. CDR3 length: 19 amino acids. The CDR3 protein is CASSQDLKGGEGSTDTQYF. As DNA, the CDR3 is TGTGCCAGCAGCCAAGATCTTAAAGGTGGGGAGGGAAGCACAGATACGCAGTATTTT.

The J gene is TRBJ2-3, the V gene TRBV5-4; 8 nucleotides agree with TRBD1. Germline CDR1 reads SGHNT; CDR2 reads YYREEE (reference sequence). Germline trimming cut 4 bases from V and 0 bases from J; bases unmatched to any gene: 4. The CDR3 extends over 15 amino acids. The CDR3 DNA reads TGTGCCAGCAGCGCCGGACAGGGCAGCACAGATACGCAGTATTTT. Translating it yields CASSAGQGSTDTQYF.

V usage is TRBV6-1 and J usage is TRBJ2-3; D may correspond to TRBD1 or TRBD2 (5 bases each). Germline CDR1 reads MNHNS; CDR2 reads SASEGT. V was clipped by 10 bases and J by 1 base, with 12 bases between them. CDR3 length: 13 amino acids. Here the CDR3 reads CATQRGGTDTQYF. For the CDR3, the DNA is TGTGCCACTCAACGAGGGGGCACAGATACGCAGTATTTT.

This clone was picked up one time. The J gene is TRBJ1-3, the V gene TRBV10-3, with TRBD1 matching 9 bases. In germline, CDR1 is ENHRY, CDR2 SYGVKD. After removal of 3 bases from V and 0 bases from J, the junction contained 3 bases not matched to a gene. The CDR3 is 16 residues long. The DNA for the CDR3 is TGTGCCATCAGTGATGGGGACAGGGTCTCTGGAAACACCATATATTTT. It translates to CAISDGDRVSGNTIYF.

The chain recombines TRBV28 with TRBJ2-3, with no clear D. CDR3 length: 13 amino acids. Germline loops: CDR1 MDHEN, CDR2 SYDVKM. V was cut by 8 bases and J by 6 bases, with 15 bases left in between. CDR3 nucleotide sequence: TGTGCCAGCGGGCGGCCCAATTGGGATACGCAGTATTTT. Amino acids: CASGRPNWDTQYF.

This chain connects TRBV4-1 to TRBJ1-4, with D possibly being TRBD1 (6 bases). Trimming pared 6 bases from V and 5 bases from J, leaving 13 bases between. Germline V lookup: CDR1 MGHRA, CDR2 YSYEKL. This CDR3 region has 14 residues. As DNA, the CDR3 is TGCGCCAGCAGTCAACAGGGTCCGAATGAAAAACTGTTTTTT. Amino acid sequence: CASSQQGPNEKLFF.

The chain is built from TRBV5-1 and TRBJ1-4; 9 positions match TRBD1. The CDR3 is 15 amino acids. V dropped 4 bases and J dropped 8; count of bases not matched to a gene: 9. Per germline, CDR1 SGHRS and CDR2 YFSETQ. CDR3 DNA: TGCGCCAGCAGCCCCGGGACAGGGTTCGGCGAAAAACTGTTTTTT. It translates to CASSPGTGFGEKLFF.

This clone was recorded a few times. The CDR3 nucleotides are TGTGCCAGCAGTTTATCGATCCGACCGACTAGCCCGGAGACCCAGTACTTC. Translation gives CASSLSIRPTSPETQYF. The V and J genes are TRBV27 and TRBJ2-5, with TRBD2 matching over 7 bases. This CDR3 is built from 17 residues. Unmatched junction bases numbered 12, after V lost 0 bases and J lost 5 bases. Germline V gene sequence: CDR1 MNHEY, CDR2 SMNVEV (reference sequence).

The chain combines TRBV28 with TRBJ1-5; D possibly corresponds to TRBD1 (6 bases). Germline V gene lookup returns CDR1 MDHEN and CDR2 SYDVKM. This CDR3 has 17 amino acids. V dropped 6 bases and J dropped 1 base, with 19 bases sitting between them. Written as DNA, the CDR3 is TGTGCCAGCAGATCCGACAGGAGCGGGGGGAGCAATCAGCCCCAGCATTTT. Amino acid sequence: CASRSDRSGGSNQPQHF.

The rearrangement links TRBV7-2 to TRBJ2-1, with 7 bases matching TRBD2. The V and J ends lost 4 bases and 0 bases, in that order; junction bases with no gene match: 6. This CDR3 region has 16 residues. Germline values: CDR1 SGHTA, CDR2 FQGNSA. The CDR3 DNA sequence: TGTGCCAGCAGCTCCCTGTGGGGGGGCTCCTACAATGAGCAGTTCTTC. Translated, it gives CASSSLWGGSYNEQFF.

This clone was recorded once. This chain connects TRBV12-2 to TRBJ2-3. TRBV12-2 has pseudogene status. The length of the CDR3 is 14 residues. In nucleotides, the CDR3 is TGTGCAAGTCGCTTTGGGGGGCGGACAGATACGCAGTATTTT. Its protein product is CASRFGGRTDTQYF.

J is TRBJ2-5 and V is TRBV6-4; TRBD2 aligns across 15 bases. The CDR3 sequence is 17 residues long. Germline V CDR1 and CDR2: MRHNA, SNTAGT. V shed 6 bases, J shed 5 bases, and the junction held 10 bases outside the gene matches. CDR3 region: CASSPPGLAGGGETQYF. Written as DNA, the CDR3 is TGTGCCAGCAGCCCTCCTGGACTAGCGGGAGGGGGGGAGACCCAGTACTTC.

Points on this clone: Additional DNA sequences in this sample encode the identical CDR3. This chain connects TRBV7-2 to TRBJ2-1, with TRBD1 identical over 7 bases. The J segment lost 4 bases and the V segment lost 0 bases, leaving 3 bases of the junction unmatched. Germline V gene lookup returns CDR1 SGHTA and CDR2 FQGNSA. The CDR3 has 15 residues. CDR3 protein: CASSLATGAYNEQFF. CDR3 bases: TGTGCCAGCAGCTTAGCTACAGGGGCGTACAATGAGCAGTTCTTC.

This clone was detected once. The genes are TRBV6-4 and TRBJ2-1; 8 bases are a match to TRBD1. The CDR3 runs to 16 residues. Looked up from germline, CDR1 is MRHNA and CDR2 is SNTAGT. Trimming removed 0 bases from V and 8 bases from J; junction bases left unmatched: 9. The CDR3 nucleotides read TGTGCCAGCAGTGACTCTTTCCAGGGGGCGCGCCATGAGCAGTTCTTC. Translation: CASSDSFQGARHEQFF.